The table lists the clone carrying this TCR beta chain with many counts. What it binds is unknown. TCRdb used MiXCR to reprocess the reads, holding one entry per CDR3 protein. The table includes more than 140,000 distinct CDR3 sequences, 5.5% to 7% detected once. The CDR3 spans 16 residues. V lost 3 bases, J lost 0 bases, and 14 bases lay in between. Per germline, CDR1 SGHTA and CDR2 FQGNSA. This sample is drawn from a study of T cell repertoires in cytomegalovirus infection. Broader study findings: Pooled public TCR beta family frequency picked out CMV carriers with the relevant HLA.

The sequenced sample was PBMCs. This sequence joins TRBV7-2 and TRBJ1-2; tentatively, D is TRBD1 (5 bases). The clonotype comes from a human donor in good health (CMV status not recorded). Some clones in this sample may be carry-over from other donors' samples. The CDR3 region has the DNA TGTGCCAGCAGCTTGGGTTGGGCAGGGTCTAACTATGGCTACACCTTC. Protein sequence: CASSLGWAGSNYGYTF.